The next 12 T cell receptor beta chains were all read from a single sample in a study of T-cell memory formation after mild COVID-19. TCRdb itself ran the 5' RACE reads through MiXCR, one entry per CDR3 protein. Here the sample spans tens of thousands of distinct CDR3 sequences, about an eighth being singletons. The source material was PBMCs or a T cell subset sorted from them (not recorded which). These receptors were obtained from a man aged 18 to 35 who had mild COVID-19 (a few samples of this study predate the infection). Cell type and time point are not known.

This clonotype was detected many times. V is TRBV20-1 and J is TRBJ2-2; TRBD1 or TRBD2 may be the D gene (5 bases each). The germline CDR1 and CDR2 sequences are DFQATT and SNEGSKA (reference sequence). Trimming pared 6 bases from V and 5 bases from J, leaving 16 bases between. CDR3 length: 14 amino acids. The CDR3 sequence is CSAITGTTTGELFF. CDR3 nucleotide sequence: TGCAGTGCCATAACCGGGACCACAACCGGGGAGCTGTTTTTT.

The table lists this clonotype with many counts. The V call is TRBV7-9, the J call TRBJ2-4; 7 nucleotides match TRBD2. With 5 bases clipped from V and 0 bases from J, the junction kept 13 bases outside the gene matches. The CDR3 is 18 residues long. Germline values: CDR1 SEHNR, CDR2 FQNEAQ (reference sequence). The CDR3 DNA reads TGTGCCAGCAGCCCGAACCTAGCGGCCGAGAGAGCCAAAAACATTCAGTACTTC. Encoded protein: CASSPNLAAERAKNIQYF.

This clonotype was seen a few times. The chain combines TRBV25-1 with TRBJ2-7; 9 nucleotides match TRBD1. Germline lookup yields CDR1 MGHDK and CDR2 SYGVNS. This CDR3 contains 14 residues. Unmatched junction bases numbered 3, after V lost 1 base and J lost 5 bases. The CDR3 region is CASSEWDRVHEQYF. The CDR3 DNA reads as TGTGCCAGCAGTGAATGGGACAGGGTCCACGAGCAGTACTTC.

This clonotype came up a few times. CDR3 sequence: CASSLYNGREQFF. Here the CDR3 DNA reads TGTGCCAGCAGCTTGTACAATGGCCGGGAGCAGTTCTTC. The chain is built from TRBV5-6 and TRBJ2-1; D remains unclear. The CDR3 is 13 residues long. V lost 1 base and J 10 bases, leaving 12 bases between the germline ends. Germline V CDR1 and CDR2: SGHDT, YYEEEE.

This clonotype occurred many times. The rearrangement uses TRBV20-1 and TRBJ2-7; 9 bases match TRBD2. With 1 base clipped from V and 0 bases from J, the junction kept 10 bases outside the gene matches. CDR3 size: 17 residues. Germline V gene lookup returns CDR1 DFQATT and CDR2 SNEGSKA (reference sequence). The CDR3 DNA is TGCAGTGCTAGAGTATTAGCGGGGGCCTTCAACTCCTACGAGCAGTACTTC. Its protein product is CSARVLAGAFNSYEQYF.

This clonotype was observed many times. The J gene is TRBJ1-6, the V gene TRBV11-2, with D unresolved. The V end was cut by 2 bases, the J end by 13 bases, with 18 bases between. This CDR3 has 15 residues. Germline assignment: CDR1 SGHAT and CDR2 FQNNGV. CDR3 protein: CASSLSLEGYRPLHF. The CDR3 nucleotides are TGTGCCAGCAGCTTATCGTTGGAGGGTTATCGGCCCCTCCACTTT.

Ten or more counts support this clonotype. V and J are TRBV10-3 and TRBJ1-2; possible D gene TRBD1, 5 bases. The V end lost 10 bases, the J end lost 7 bases, and 22 bases lay between the germline ends. The germline CDR1 and CDR2 sequences are ENHRY and SYGVKD. CDR3 length equals 14 residues. CDR3 region: CATIDSGTIRGYTF. CDR3 DNA: TGTGCCACCATAGATTCCGGGACGATCCGTGGCTACACCTTC.

This clonotype appeared many times. This rearrangement joins TRBV5-1 to TRBJ2-5; possibly TRBD1 for D (6 bases). The CDR3 extends over 15 amino acids. CDR1 is SGHRS, CDR2 YFSETQ, per germline. V was clipped by 0 bases and J by 4 bases, with 13 bases between them. The CDR3 protein is CASSLVPGASETQYF. As DNA, the CDR3 is TGCGCCAGCAGCTTGGTACCAGGGGCCTCAGAGACCCAGTACTTC.

This clonotype has a count of ten or more. The chain uses TRBV4-1 and TRBJ1-5; D gene uncertain. V was pared by 5 bases and J by 5 bases, with 16 bases between. The germline CDR1 and CDR2 sequences are MGHRA and YSYEKL. The CDR3 contains 15 residues. CDR3 sequence reads: CASSYQGGRDQPQHF. The CDR3 region has the DNA TGCGCCAGCAGCTATCAAGGAGGGAGGGATCAGCCCCAGCATTTT.

This clonotype has a count of ten or more. CDR3 bases: TGTGCCAGCAGCCCTGGGGCTAGGGGTGCGGATACGCAGTATTTT. The encoded protein is CASSPGARGADTQYF. The rearrangement uses TRBV7-6 and TRBJ2-3, with TRBD1 as a possible D gene (5 bases). V lost 5 bases and J lost 6, with 18 bases in between. This CDR3 has 15 residues. Germline V gene data show CDR1 as SGHVS and CDR2 as FNYEAQ.

The sample holds many counts of this clonotype. The chain is built from TRBV7-3 and TRBJ2-7; possibly TRBD1 or TRBD2 for D (6 bases each). The germline V gene encodes CDR1 SGHTA and CDR2 FQGTGA. The CDR3 totals 16 residues. V was clipped by 1 base and J by 2 bases, with 15 bases between them. The CDR3 here is CASSLKGGRETYEQYV. The DNA for the CDR3 is TGTGCCAGCAGCTTAAAGGGGGGTCGGGAGACCTACGAGCAGTACGTC.

This clonotype was seen repeatedly, ten times or more. The chain links TRBV5-6 to TRBJ2-7, with D unclear. The germline V gene encodes CDR1 SGHDT and CDR2 YYEEEE. The CDR3 sequence is 13 residues long. V lost 4 bases to trimming and J lost 6 bases, with 14 bases between them. CDR3 residues: CASSRNRVGEQYV. The DNA for the CDR3 is TGTGCCAGCAGCCGGAACCGGGTGGGCGAGCAGTACGTC.